The source of this T cell receptor (beta chain) is a study of spatial heterogeneity in lung cancer. In the study overall: Alpha-chain detections were consistently fewer than beta-chain detections among the sequences.

As for this clonotype: The antigen is undetermined.

The time point is: sample taken at primary tumor resection. Tumor, nontumor lung or frozen PBMC supplied whole RNA, sequenced without sorting. Findings of the study overall: Within tumors, counts of expanded alpha and beta TCRs tracked tumor mutation counts.

V shed 1 base and J 3 bases; nucleotides not matched to a gene: 7. Germline-derived CDR1 and CDR2 are SGDLS and YYNGEE. The CDR3 loop spans 16 amino acids. TCRdb itself ran the 5' RACE reads through MiXCR, one entry per CDR3 protein. Counted here are 18,000 or so distinct CDR3 sequences, 4.5% to 7% occurring once; the ten biggest clones make up 10%. The receptor was derived from a female donor with early-stage non-small cell lung cancer. Source: lung tumor tissue, taken at surgery. This chain connects TRBV9 to TRBJ2-5; 9 positions agree with TRBD2. The CDR3 reads CASSVIGVAGEETQYF. The CDR3 DNA reads as TGTGCCAGCAGCGTAATCGGAGTAGCGGGAGAAGAGACCCAGTACTTC.